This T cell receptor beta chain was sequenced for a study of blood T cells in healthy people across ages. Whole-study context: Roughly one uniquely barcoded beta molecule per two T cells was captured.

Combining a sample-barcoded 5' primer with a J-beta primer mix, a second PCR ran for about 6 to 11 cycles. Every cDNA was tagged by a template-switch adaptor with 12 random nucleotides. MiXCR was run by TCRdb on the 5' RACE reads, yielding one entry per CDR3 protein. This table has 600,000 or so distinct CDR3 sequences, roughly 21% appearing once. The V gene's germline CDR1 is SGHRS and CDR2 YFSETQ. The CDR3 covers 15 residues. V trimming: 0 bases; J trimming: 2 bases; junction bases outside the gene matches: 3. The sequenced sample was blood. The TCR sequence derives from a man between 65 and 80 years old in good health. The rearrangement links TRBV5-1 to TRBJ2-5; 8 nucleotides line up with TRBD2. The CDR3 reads CASSLDSGKQETQYF. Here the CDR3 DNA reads TGCGCCAGCAGCTTGGATAGCGGGAAACAAGAGACCCAGTACTTC.